This T cell receptor beta chain stems from a study of graft-versus-host responses after intestinal transplantation. In the study overall: Each recipient received a multivisceral, liver-intestinal, or isolated intestinal graft. Tacrolimus and steroids were given for about 3 years to all recipients after anti-thymocyte globulin induction.

This clone occurred a few times. Antigen: not known. This table comes from immunoSEQ multiplex PCR, and its TCRdb copy is limited to in-frame clones, with some not included. The sample records some 110,000 clones, roughly 84% being singletons. CDR3 length: 13 amino acids. Trimming cost V 5 bases and J 16 bases, with 21 bases left between them. Germline V gene sequence: CDR1 SEHNR, CDR2 FQNEAQ (reference sequence). The starting material was unstimulated CD4+ T cells sorted from spleen or lymph node cells, obtained before intestinal transplant. This rearrangement joins TRBV7-9 to TRBJ2-1; a possible D gene is TRBD1 (5 bases). This TCR was recovered from a human donor who received an intestinal transplant. CDR3 region: CASSPRKGQVCFF. Written as DNA, the CDR3 is TGTGCCAGCAGCCCCCGGAAGGGGCAGGTATGTTTCTTC. Full variable domain (missing parts from reference TRBV7-9 and TRBJ2-1): DTGVSQNPRHKITKRGQNVTFRCDPISEHNRLYWYRQTLGQGPEFLTYFQNEAQLEKSRLLSDRFSAERPKGSFSTLEIQRTEQGDSAMYLCASSPRKGQVCFFGPGTRLTVL.